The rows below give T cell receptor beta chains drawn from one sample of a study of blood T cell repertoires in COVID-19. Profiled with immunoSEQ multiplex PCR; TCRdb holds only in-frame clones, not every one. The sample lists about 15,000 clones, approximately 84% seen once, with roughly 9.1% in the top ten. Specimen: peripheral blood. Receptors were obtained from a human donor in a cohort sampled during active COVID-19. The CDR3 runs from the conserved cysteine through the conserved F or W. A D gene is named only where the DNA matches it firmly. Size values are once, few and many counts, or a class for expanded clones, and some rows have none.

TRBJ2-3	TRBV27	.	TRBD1	TGTGCCAGCAGACTCCGGACAGGGAGCAGCACAGATACGCAGTATTTT	CASRLRTGSSTDTQYF
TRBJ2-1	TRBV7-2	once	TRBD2	TGTGCCAGCAGCCTCAGCGGGGGGGCCGATGAGCAGTTCTTC	CASSLSGGADEQFF
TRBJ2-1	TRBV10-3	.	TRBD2	TGTGCCATCAGTGAGTCGCTAACTAGCGGGGCTGAGAATGAGCAGTTCTTC	CAISESLTSGAENEQFF
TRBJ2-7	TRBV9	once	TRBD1	TGTGCCAGCAGCTCACAGACAGGGGCCTACGAGCAGTACTTC	CASSSQTGAYEQYF
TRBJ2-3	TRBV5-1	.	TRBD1	TGCGCCAGCAGCTCCGGACAGGGACAAGCAGATACGCAGTATTTT	CASSSGQGQADTQYF
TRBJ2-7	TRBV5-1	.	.	TGCGCCAGCAGCTTGGGTCAGGGGTTCTCCTACGAGCAGTACTTC	CASSLGQGFSYEQYF
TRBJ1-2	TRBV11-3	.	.	TGTGCCAGCAGCTTAGGGGAGACAGGCTACACCTTC	CASSLGETGYTF
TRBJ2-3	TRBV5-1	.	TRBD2	TGCGCCAGCAGACACACCGGTGGGACTAGCGGGAGTCTCGCAGATACGCAGTATTTT	CASRHTGGTSGSLADTQYF
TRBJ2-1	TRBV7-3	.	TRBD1	TGTGCCAGCAGCCCGGGGACAGGTTCCAATGAGCAGTTCTTC	CASSPGTGSNEQFF
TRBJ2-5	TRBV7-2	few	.	TGTGCCAGCAGCTCACCAGCAGGGTTAGAGACCCAGTACTTC	CASSSPAGLETQYF
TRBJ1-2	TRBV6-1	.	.	TGTGCCAGCAGTGAAGGGGCAGGGGTGTTCTATGGCTACACCTTC	CASSEGAGVFYGYTF
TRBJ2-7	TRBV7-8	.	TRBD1	TGTGCCAGCAGCTTCCGACCTCCGGGACAGTACTCCTACGAGCAGTACTTC	CASSFRPPGQYSYEQYF
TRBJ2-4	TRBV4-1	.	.	TGCGCCAGCAGCGTAATTCCGGGAGCCAAAAACATTCAGTACTTC	CASSVIPGAKNIQYF
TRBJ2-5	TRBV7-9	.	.	TGTGCCAGCAGTTTGACCCAGGGGAGGGGAGAGACCCAGTACTTC	CASSLTQGRGETQYF
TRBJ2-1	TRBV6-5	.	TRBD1	TGTGCCAGCAGTTCCCAACAGGGGGCGCGCGTCTTCTTC	CASSSQQGARVFF
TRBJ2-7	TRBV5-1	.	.	TGCGCCAGCAGCCAGGACAGCGGCTCCTACGAGCAGTACTTC	CASSQDSGSYEQYF
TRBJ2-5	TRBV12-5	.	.	TGTGCTAGTGCCTTTCGACAGATGGAGACCCAGTACTTC	CASAFRQMETQYF
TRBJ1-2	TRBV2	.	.	TGTGCCAGCAGTGCTGACAGGACTCGAGCCTATGGCTACACCTTC	CASSADRTRAYGYTF
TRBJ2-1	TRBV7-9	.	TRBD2	TGTGCCAGCAGCCAGAAAGCGGGGAGCTCCTACAATGAGCAGTTCTTC	CASSQKAGSSYNEQFF
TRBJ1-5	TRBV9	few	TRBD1	TGTGCCAGCAGCCCCGGCAGGGGGCTTAGCCAGCCCCAGCATTTT	CASSPGRGLSQPQHF
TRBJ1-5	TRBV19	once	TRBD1	TGTGCCAGTAGTATAGGTAGGGGGCCGGGTCAGCCCCAGCATTTT	CASSIGRGPGQPQHF
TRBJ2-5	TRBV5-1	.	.	TGTGCCAGCAGCTCGGACGGGAGACAAGAGACCCAGTACTTC	CASSSDGRQETQYF
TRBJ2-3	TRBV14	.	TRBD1	TGTGCCAGCAGCCAAACTACAGGGGGCGGTACGCAGTATTTT	CASSQTTGGGTQYF
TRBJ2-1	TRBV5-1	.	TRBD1	TGCGCCAGCAGCCTAACCGGGACAGGGGGCTACAATGAGCAGTTCTTC	CASSLTGTGGYNEQFF
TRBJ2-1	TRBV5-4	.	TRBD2	TGTGCCAGCAGCTTGGGTGGGGAGGGTTTGGCGGGACTAGCGGGAGATGAGCAGTTCTTC	CASSLGGEGLAGLAGDEQFF
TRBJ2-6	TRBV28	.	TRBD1	TGTGCCAGCAACCCAAACAGGGGGCGAGCCAACGTCCTGACTTTC	CASNPNRGRANVLTF
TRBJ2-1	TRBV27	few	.	TGTGCCAGCAGTCCGACTAGTTGGGATGAGCAGTTCTTC	CASSPTSWDEQFF
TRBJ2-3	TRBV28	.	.	TGTGCCAGCTTGGAGGGGGCGGAATTAAGCACAGATACGCAGTATTTT	CASLEGAELSTDTQYF